Listed below are T cell receptor beta chains from one sample, sequenced in a study of radiotherapy plus CTLA-4 blockade in lung cancer. Some clones are missing from TCRdb's copy, which holds only in-frame ones; the method was immunoSEQ multiplex PCR. The profile shows more than 90,000 clones, roughly 77% of them singletons. The sequencing used peripheral blood, collected from a patient treated with radiotherapy plus ipilimumab. All receptors come from a human donor with non-small cell lung cancer that progressed on radiotherapy plus ipilimumab. Some clones in this sample may be carry-over from other donors' samples. Both conserved end residues are part of each CDR3. A D gene is named only where the DNA matches it firmly. A row's size may be missing; if present it is once, few, many or a size class.

-,TRBV9,TRBJ2-5,-,TGTGCCAGCAGCGTCCAGGGGAGGGAGACCCAGTACTTC,CASSVQGRETQYF
-,TRBV7-8,TRBJ1-2,few,TGTGCCAGCAGCTTCAACCCCAGGTGGGGCTACACCTTC,CASSFNPRWGYTF
TRBD2,TRBV5-1,TRBJ2-3,-,TGCGCCAGCAGCTTCCTTCCCACCGGGGGGGGCAGCACAGATACGCAGTATTTT,CASSFLPTGGGSTDTQYF
-,TRBV2,TRBJ1-1,-,TGTGCCAGCAGTCCGCAGGGGCCCTTGAACACTGAAGCTTTCTTT,CASSPQGPLNTEAFF
TRBD2,TRBV7-2,TRBJ2-1,-,TGTGCCAGCAGCTTAGTGAGCGGGGGGTCCTACAATGAGCAGTTCTTC,CASSLVSGGSYNEQFF
-,TRBV4-3,TRBJ1-6,-,TGCGCCAGCAGCCCTACAGGATCTAGCTCCTATAATTCACCCCTCCACTTT,CASSPTGSSSYNSPLHF
TRBD2,TRBV7-6,TRBJ2-1,-,TGTGCCAGCAGCTTAGCAGGACTAGTCAATGAGCAGTTCTTC,CASSLAGLVNEQFF
TRBD1,TRBV18,TRBJ2-1,-,TGTGCCAGCTCACTGACAGGGTTGGACAATGAGCAGTTCTTC,CASSLTGLDNEQFF
-,TRBV11-3,TRBJ1-1,few,TGTGCCAGCAGCTTAGGCAGGGGATATGGTGAAGCTTTCTTT,CASSLGRGYGEAFF
-,TRBV27,TRBJ2-3,-,TGTGCCAGCAGTTTTGTGGGGTCAGATACGCAGTATTTT,CASSFVGSDTQYF
TRBD1,TRBV7-3,TRBJ1-1,-,TGTGCCAGCAGCGTTGGACAGGGTAGGACTGAAGCTTTCTTT,CASSVGQGRTEAFF
-,TRBV19,TRBJ2-2,-,TGTGCCAGTATGGAGGCCCGAGGGTACACCGGGGAGCTGTTTTTT,CASMEARGYTGELFF
-,TRBV5-8,TRBJ1-2,-,TGTGCCAGCAGCTCCAAGGGCTTCAACTATGGCTACACCTTC,CASSSKGFNYGYTF
TRBD2,TRBV9,TRBJ2-7,-,TGTGCCAGCAGCCTCCACCAGGGCCCGGGGGGGGAGCAGTACTTC,CASSLHQGPGGEQYF
TRBD1,TRBV13,TRBJ1-2,-,TGTGCCAGCAGCTTAGGAGGGACAGGGGACGGCTACACCTTC,CASSLGGTGDGYTF
TRBD1,TRBV5-6,TRBJ1-2,-,TGTGCCAGCAGCCTACAGGGGGTTGATGGCTACACCTTC,CASSLQGVDGYTF
TRBD1,TRBV7-2,TRBJ2-1,-,TGTGCCAGCAGCCCGGACAGGGTGTTTGAGCAGTTCTTC,CASSPDRVFEQFF
-,TRBV29-1,TRBJ1-1,-,TGCAGCGTTGAGGGCGGGGGCAGGACAGCTTTCTTT,CSVEGGGRTAFF
TRBD1,TRBV4-1,TRBJ2-1,-,TGCGCCAGCAGCCAAATTGGACAGGGGGTCTATGAGCAGTTCTTC,CASSQIGQGVYEQFF
TRBD2,TRBV9,TRBJ2-5,-,TGTGCCAGCAGCGACCAGCGGGGACTCCAAGAGACCCAGTACTTC,CASSDQRGLQETQYF
TRBD1,TRBV5-1,TRBJ2-3,-,TGCGCCAGCGGCCCTGGTGGGACAGCCGGAAATACGCAGTATTTT,CASGPGGTAGNTQYF
-,TRBV5-1,TRBJ2-5,-,TGCGCCAGCAGCCTGGCCGCAGAAGAGACCCAGTACTTC,CASSLAAEETQYF
-,TRBV6-1,TRBJ1-2,-,TGTGCCAGCAGTGTGCCAGGTTATGGCTACACCTTC,CASSVPGYGYTF
-,TRBV5-6,TRBJ1-1,-,TGTGCCAGCAGCTTAAACAGTCCTAAAGCTTTCTTT,CASSLNSPKAFF
TRBD2,TRBV4-2,TRBJ2-2,-,TGTGCCAGCAGCCACGGGACTAGTCACACCGGGGGGCTGTTTTTT,CASSHGTSHTGGLFF
-,TRBV4-3,TRBJ1-2,-,TGCGCCAGCAGCCAAGATTGGGGGCCGAACTATGGCTACACCTTC,CASSQDWGPNYGYTF
-,TRBV6-5,TRBJ2-3,-,TGTGCCAGCAGTTACGCAGGGGGCACAGATACGCAGTATTTT,CASSYAGGTDTQYF
TRBD1,TRBV28,TRBJ1-2,-,TGTGCCAGCAGCCTAACGCAACAGGGGCGCATATTCACCTTC,CASSLTQQGRIFTF
-,TRBV28,TRBJ1-3,-,TGTGCCAGCAGTTTTTCGGGGGGCTCCGGAAACACCATATATTTT,CASSFSGGSGNTIYF
TRBD2,TRBV5-6,TRBJ2-2,-,TGTGCCAGCAGCCCCCTGAAAGCGGGGGATACCGGGGAGCTGTTTTTT,CASSPLKAGDTGELFF
-,TRBV7-3,TRBJ1-2,-,TGTGCCAGCAGCCTTCACAGGGACTATGGCTACACCTTC,CASSLHRDYGYTF
-,TRBV7-2,TRBJ2-1,-,TGTGCCAGCAGCTTAGCGCTTTACGACAATGAGCAGTTCTTC,CASSLALYDNEQFF